One sample yielded the 20 T cell receptor beta chains listed below, sequenced in a study of blood T cells in healthy people across ages. For the second PCR, which ran for about 7 to 11 cycles, a sample-barcoded 5' primer and a J-beta primer mix were used. TCRdb reprocessed the 5' RACE reads with MiXCR, giving one entry per CDR3 protein. The sample carries 650,000 to 700,000 distinct CDR3 sequences, roughly half recorded once. The source material was blood. These receptors were taken from a woman of 80 years or more in good health.

This chain joins TRBV20-1 and TRBJ2-6, with D possibly TRBD1 on 5 matching bases. Trimming cost V 6 bases and J 2 bases, with 17 bases left between them. The CDR3 has 16 residues. Germline CDR1 and CDR2: DFQATT and SNEGSKA (reference sequence). CDR3 DNA sequence: TGCAGTGCCGAACTGCAAAGGGGCGCTGGGGCCAACGTCCTGACTTTC. Residues: CSAELQRGAGANVLTF.

This clonotype was observed a few times. The CDR3 DNA follows: TGCAGCGTTGTAGGAGGTCCTCCAATCTCAGATACGCAGTATTTT. As protein: CSVVGGPPISDTQYF. This rearrangement joins TRBV29-1 to TRBJ2-3; maybe TRBD2 (5 bases). CDR3 length: 15 residues. Between the trimmed V and J ends, which lost 4 bases and 4 bases, there was a span of 18 bases. Looked up from germline, CDR1 is SQVTM and CDR2 is ANQGSEA.

This clonotype occurred many times. The genes are TRBV7-9 and TRBJ2-7; D is tentatively TRBD1 or TRBD2 (5 bases each). The CDR3 sequence is 13 residues long. V was clipped by 2 bases and J by 1 base, with 6 bases between them. The germline CDR1 and CDR2 sequences are SEHNR and FQNEAQ (reference sequence). The CDR3 DNA is TGTGCCAGCAGCTTATGGGGGTCCTACGAGCAGTACTTC. Protein sequence: CASSLWGSYEQYF.

The table lists this clonotype with many counts. The chain employs TRBV18 and TRBJ2-7; 7 nucleotides line up with TRBD2. J gave up 2 bases and V 5 bases, and 9 bases lay outside the gene matches. Germline CDR1 is KGHSH and CDR2 is LQKENI. There are 15 residues in the CDR3. CDR3 DNA sequence: TGTGCCAGCTCAACGTACACTAGCGTAGCCTACGAGCAGTACTTC. As protein: CASSTYTSVAYEQYF.

The table lists this clonotype with a few counts. The rearrangement joins TRBV6-5 to TRBJ1-2; 10 bases align to TRBD1. With 6 bases clipped from V and 9 bases from J, the junction kept 7 bases outside the gene matches. The CDR3 is 13 amino acids. The germline V gene has CDR1 MNHEY and CDR2 SVGAGI. CDR3 in DNA: TGTGCCAGCAGCAGGACAGGGGGGTGTAGCTACACCTTC. Amino acids: CASSRTGGCSYTF.

As to this clonotype: This may be a read error: a much more frequent sequence differs by one nucleotide. This chain links TRBV11-2 with TRBJ2-1; 11 nucleotides agree with TRBD2. The DNA end is more similar to TRBJ2-7, so the J call may be wrong. Germline loops: CDR1 SGHAT, CDR2 FQNNGV. The CDR3 is 17 amino acids. The CDR3, as DNA: TGTGCCAGCAGCCTAGCGGGAGGCTATGGGTCCTACAATGAGCAGTACTTC. Protein sequence: CASSLAGGYGSYNEQYF.

The table lists this clonotype with a count of one. In DNA, the CDR3 is TGCAGTGCTACAGGGATTTGGGGTTATGGCTACACCTTC. Translating gives CSATGIWGYGYTF. This chain uses TRBV20-1 with TRBJ1-2, with D possibly matching TRBD1 (5 bases). This CDR3 is 13 amino acids long. V gave up 4 bases and J gave up 5 bases, with 14 bases separating them. Per germline, CDR1 DFQATT and CDR2 SNEGSKA (reference sequence).

This clonotype was counted many times. This chain links TRBV6-6 with TRBJ2-3; 14 bases are a match to TRBD2. V lost 6 bases, J lost 0 bases, and 8 bases stayed unmatched. Germline V gene lookup returns CDR1 MNHNY and CDR2 SVGAGI (reference sequence). The CDR3 has 18 residues. CDR3 residues: CASRGGLAGAPSTDTQYF. The CDR3 coding sequence is TGTGCCAGCAGAGGGGGACTAGCGGGGGCCCCTAGCACAGATACGCAGTATTTT.

This clonotype was observed at least ten times. This chain uses TRBV6-5 with TRBJ2-3; a weak D match, TRBD2 (5 bases). This CDR3 is built from 13 residues. V was clipped by 2 bases and J by 6 bases, with 9 bases between them. Germline assignment: CDR1 MNHEY and CDR2 SVGAGI. In DNA form, the CDR3 reads TGTGCCAGCAGTTACAGGGAGCCCGATACGCAGTATTTT. This gives the protein CASSYREPDTQYF.

The CDR3 sequence is CASSVRLAGEWSTDTQYF. The CDR3 DNA is TGTGCCAGCAGCGTAAGACTAGCGGGAGAGTGGTCGACAGATACGCAGTATTTT. The rearrangement links TRBV5-6 to TRBJ2-3, with 12 nucleotides matching TRBD2. The V segment lost 4 bases and the J segment 3 bases; nucleotides outside the gene matches: 12. Germline V gene sequence: CDR1 SGHDT, CDR2 YYEEEE. CDR3 length: 18 amino acids.

This chain connects TRBV2 to TRBJ2-5, with D hard to call. The J call could be wrong; TRBJ2-7 is a better fit for the DNA end. This CDR3 contains 14 residues. Germline CDR1 SNHLY, CDR2 FYNNEI. Here the CDR3 reads CASSPPANYYEQYF. CDR3 bases: TGTGCCAGCAGTCCGCCGGCCAACTACTACGAGCAGTACTTC.

The rearrangement uses TRBV7-9 and TRBJ2-5; 9 nucleotides line up with TRBD2. The J call may be wrong; the DNA end is better matched by TRBJ2-7. This CDR3 is 14 amino acids long. The V gene's germline CDR1 is SEHNR and CDR2 FQNEAQ (reference sequence). CDR3 loop: CASNADTSGYEQYF. The CDR3 DNA reads as TGTGCCAGCAATGCCGATACTAGCGGGTACGAGCAGTACTTC.

The chain is built from TRBV20-1 and TRBJ2-2; D is unresolved. V was clipped by 5 bases and J by 0 bases, with 16 bases between them. CDR3 length: 16 residues. CDR1 is DFQATT, CDR2 SNEGSKA, per germline (reference sequence). CDR3 nucleotides: TGCAGTGCTCCCGAGATGGTAGATACGAACACCGGGGAGCTGTTTTTT. This codes for CSAPEMVDTNTGELFF.

The V gene is TRBV11-2, the J gene TRBJ2-3; D assignment may be TRBD1 or TRBD2 (7 bases each). The V end was cut by 5 bases, the J end by 8 bases, with 17 bases between. Germline V gene data show CDR1 as SGHAT and CDR2 as FQNNGV. This CDR3 comprises 14 residues. Here the CDR3 DNA reads TGTGCCAGCAGCGCTAGCAGGGGGGGGGGTACGCAGTATTTT. It translates to CASSASRGGGTQYF.

This clonotype appeared many times. The chain recombines TRBV12-3 or TRBV12-4 with TRBJ2-4; tentative D call: TRBD1 (6 bases). The CDR3 has 18 amino acids. V lost 5 bases and J 1 base, leaving 21 bases between the germline ends. CDR3 protein: CASSPTGFRLGAKNIQYF. The CDR3 DNA reads TGTGCCAGCAGTCCCACAGGGTTTCGACTGGGGGCCAAAAACATTCAGTACTTC.

Comments on this clonotype: A clone one base away is much larger, so this may be a read error. The V and J genes are TRBV20-1 and TRBJ2-1; no definite D call. CDR3 length equals 13 residues. V lost 2 bases to trimming and J lost 0 bases, with 5 bases between them. CDR1 and CDR2 from the germline V gene are DFQATT and SNEGSKA (reference sequence). As DNA, the CDR3 is TGCAGTGCTAGAAGGCTCTCCTACAATGAGCAGTTCTTC. Residues: CSARRLSYNEQFF.

A note on this clonotype: The junction differs from germline at one of its ends, possibly a read error. The chain joins TRBV2 to TRBJ1-6; 7 positions match TRBD1. This CDR3 has 14 residues. Germline CDR1 and CDR2: SNHLY and FYNNEI. In DNA form, the CDR3 reads TGTGCCAGCAGTGTATGGGACAGAAATTCACCCCTCCATTTT. This gives the protein CASSVWDRNSPLHF.

Only a few counts were recorded for this clonotype. This chain connects TRBV28 to TRBJ2-5; D is uncertain. The CDR3 has 12 residues. Germline V gives CDR1 MDHEN, CDR2 SYDVKM. V was pared by 6 bases and J by 5 bases, with 10 bases between. The DNA for the CDR3 is TGTGCCAGCAGCCCCCCAGAGGAGACCCAGTACTTC. Its protein is CASSPPEETQYF.

This clonotype was detected many times. This chain joins TRBV27 and TRBJ2-3; unclear D gene. The CDR3 covers 13 residues. The germline CDR1 and CDR2 sequences are MNHEY and SMNVEV (reference sequence). V lost 8 bases and J lost 2, with 11 bases in between. In DNA form, the CDR3 reads TGTGCCAGCTGGGGTCGCCCCACAGATACGCAGTATTTT. It translates to CASWGRPTDTQYF.

This chain uses TRBV29-1 with TRBJ2-7; 12 nucleotides align to TRBD2. The tail of the sequence fits TRBJ2-5 better, so the J call may be wrong. CDR1 is SQVTM and CDR2 is ANQGSEA in the germline V gene. This CDR3 comprises 15 residues. CDR3 protein: CSVVRLAGARETQYF. The CDR3 region has the DNA TGCAGCGTTGTTAGACTAGCGGGAGCTCGAGAGACCCAGTACTTC.